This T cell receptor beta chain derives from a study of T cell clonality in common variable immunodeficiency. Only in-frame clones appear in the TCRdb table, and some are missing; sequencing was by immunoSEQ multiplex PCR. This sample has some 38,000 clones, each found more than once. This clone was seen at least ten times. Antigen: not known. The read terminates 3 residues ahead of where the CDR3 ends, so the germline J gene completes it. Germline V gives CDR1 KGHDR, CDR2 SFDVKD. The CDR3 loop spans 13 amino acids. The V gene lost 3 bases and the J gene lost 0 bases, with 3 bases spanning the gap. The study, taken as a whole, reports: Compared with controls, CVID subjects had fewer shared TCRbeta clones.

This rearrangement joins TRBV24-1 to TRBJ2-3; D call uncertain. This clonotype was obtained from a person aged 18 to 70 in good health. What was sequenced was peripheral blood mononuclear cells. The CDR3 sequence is CATSDPSTDTQYF. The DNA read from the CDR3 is TGTGCCACCAGTGATCCGAGCACAGATACG.